The 13 T cell receptor beta chains below all came from one sample that was sequenced in a study of shared clonotypes between healthy human individuals. Clones were read by immunoSEQ multiplex PCR, and TCRdb kept only the in-frame ones, dropping some. The sample holds about 2 million clones, about 95% seen once. Naive CD8 cells lacked CD45RO, underwent positive selection for CCR7 and left out terminally differentiated effector memory CD45RA+ cells. Sequenced material: naive CD8+ T cells sorted from blood. All receptors derive from a man aged 18 to 30 in good health.

The chain couples TRBV9 to TRBJ1-5; no reliable D call. V was shortened by 4 bases and J by 5 bases, with 16 bases between the two germline ends. Germline V gives CDR1 SGDLS, CDR2 YYNGEE. This CDR3 has 15 amino acids. The CDR3, as DNA: TGTGCCAGCAGCCCTAGAGGCACTAGGGATCAGCCCCAGCATTTT. It codes for CASSPRGTRDQPQHF.

V usage is TRBV5-1 and J usage is TRBJ2-1; TRBD2 might be the D (6 bases). Trimming left V 1 base short and J 12 bases short, with 11 bases between. This CDR3 region has 12 residues. Germline lookup yields CDR1 SGHRS and CDR2 YFSETQ. In DNA, the CDR3 is TGCGCCAGCAGCTTGCAGGCGGGGCTGCAGTTCTTC. Translated: CASSLQAGLQFF.

The V call is TRBV2, the J call TRBJ2-7, with TRBD2 identical over 7 bases. With V trimmed by 4 bases and J by 3 bases, 6 bases remained unmatched. CDR1 is SNHLY, CDR2 FYNNEI, per germline. CDR3 length: 14 amino acids. Here the CDR3 reads CASSGEGLYYEQYF. The CDR3 DNA follows: TGTGCCAGCAGTGGGGAGGGGCTCTACTACGAGCAGTACTTC.

As to this clone: Other nucleotide sequences in the sample specify the same CDR3. The chain combines TRBV29-1 with TRBJ2-7; no firm D call. Trimming left V 4 bases short and J 3 bases short, with 7 bases between. The CDR3 loop spans 11 amino acids. Germline V lookup: CDR1 SQVTM, CDR2 ANQGSEA. The CDR3, as DNA: TGCAGCGTTGTAACGGGCTACGAGCAGTACTTC. Translated: CSVVTGYEQYF.

The chain joins TRBV4-1 to TRBJ2-5, with D possibly TRBD1 on 6 matching bases. The CDR3 has 16 residues. The germline CDR1 and CDR2 sequences are MGHRA and YSYEKL. V lost 1 base, J lost 2 bases, and 14 bases lay in between. The chain's CDR3 is CASSQGPGQYQETQYF. Written as DNA, the CDR3 is TGCGCCAGCAGCCAAGGACCGGGACAATATCAAGAGACCCAGTACTTC.

V and J are TRBV5-5 and TRBJ2-3, with D tentatively TRBD2 (5 bases). Trimming stripped 4 bases from V and 0 bases from J, with 12 bases between. Germline V lookup: CDR1 SGHKS, CDR2 YYEKEE (reference sequence). CDR3 size: 15 residues. The CDR3 DNA is TGTGCCAGCAGCCCTTCTTCGGGGAGCACAGATACGCAGTATTTT. The encoded protein is CASSPSSGSTDTQYF. Using reference TRBV5-5 and TRBJ2-3 for the parts outside the CDR3, the full variable domain is DAGVTQSPTHLIKTRGQQVTLRCSPISGHKSVSWYQQVLGQGPQFIFQYYEKEERGRGNFPDRFSARQFPNYSSELNVNALLLGDSALYLCASSPSSGSTDTQYFGPGTRLTVL.

The chain uses TRBV18 and TRBJ2-3; TRBD1 is a possible D gene (6 bases). The CDR3 runs to 15 residues. Germline assignment: CDR1 KGHSH and CDR2 LQKENI. V dropped 3 bases and J dropped 2 bases, with 12 bases sitting between them. The CDR3 DNA is TGTGCCAGCTCACCTTCACAGGGTTCCACAGATACGCAGTATTTT. Amino acids: CASSPSQGSTDTQYF.

The chain is built from TRBV7-6 and TRBJ2-1; unclear D gene. CDR1 SGHVS and CDR2 FNYEAQ come from the germline V gene. CDR3 length equals 13 residues. Trimming cost V 2 bases and J 3 bases, with 5 bases left between them. Here the CDR3 reads CASSLNSYNEQFF. The CDR3 DNA sequence: TGTGCCAGCAGCTTAAACAGCTACAATGAGCAGTTCTTC.

The genes are TRBV6-1 and TRBJ2-5, with 12 bases fitting TRBD2. The CDR3 spans 16 residues. CDR1 and CDR2 (germline): MNHNS, SASEGT. Losses at the gene ends were 3 bases for V and 5 bases for J; bases not matched to a gene: 7. The CDR3 coding sequence is TGTGCCAGCAGTGACCCCAGGACTAGCGGGATTGAGACCCAGTACTTC. Protein product: CASSDPRTSGIETQYF.

V gene TRBV5-1 combines with J gene TRBJ2-7; TRBD1 is a possible D gene (5 bases). In germline, CDR1 is SGHRS, CDR2 YFSETQ. The CDR3 totals 14 residues. Between the trimmed V and J ends, which lost 3 bases and 1 base, there was a span of 11 bases. CDR3: CASSWTPTSYEQYF. The CDR3, as DNA: TGCGCCAGCAGCTGGACACCAACTTCCTACGAGCAGTACTTC.

The CDR3 reads CASSLIAGGFDQPQHF. DNA of the CDR3: TGTGCCAGCAGTTTAATCGCAGGGGGGTTCGATCAGCCCCAGCATTTT. The J gene is TRBJ1-5, the V gene TRBV28; 7 positions match TRBD1. V lost 2 bases to trimming and J lost 5 bases; unmatched junction nucleotides: 9. The V gene's germline CDR1 is MDHEN and CDR2 SYDVKM. The CDR3 runs 16 residues.

V usage is TRBV5-1 and J usage is TRBJ2-1, with 7 bases fitting TRBD1. Per germline, CDR1 SGHRS and CDR2 YFSETQ. The CDR3 loop spans 17 amino acids. J lost 4 bases, V lost 4 bases, and 14 bases had no gene match. The CDR3 region has the DNA TGCGCCAGCAGCCGGGACAGTAGCGACGTTTTTTACAATGAGCAGTTCTTC. Its protein product is CASSRDSSDVFYNEQFF.

This clone turned up a few times. Mismatch with germline at one junction end may stem from a read error. This sequence joins TRBV30 and TRBJ1-5; D unresolved. The CDR3 covers 15 residues. Per germline, CDR1 GTSNPN and CDR2 SVGIG (reference sequence). CDR3 coding DNA: TGTGCCTGGGGTGTACGTCGAGCCTTAAATCAGCCCCAGCATTTT. Its protein is CAWGVRRALNQPQHF.